This entry concerns a single T cell receptor (beta chain). Its specificity is not known. The PCR was carried out with 60 Vbeta primers and 13 Jbeta primers. Here immunoSEQ multiplex PCR was the method, and the copy in TCRdb shows in-frame clones only, minus some. The sample consists of around 130,000 clones, almost 85% of them appearing once. Germline-derived CDR1 and CDR2 are SGHVS and FQNEAQ. Deletions cut 2 bases from V and 8 bases from J, with 19 bases between. CDR3 length equals 17 residues. This sample was included in a study of cytomegalovirus exposure and HLA in healthy donors. Study outcomes and limitations: A cluster of highly shared sequence variants was likely a sequencing artifact. The study had only CMV serostatus as immune exposure information. In an earlier analysis, in roughly 600 donors, most V segments appeared productive either ~90% or ~30% of the time.

The sample comprised PBMCs. The sequence was collected from a boy under 10 years old in good health and CMV-seronegative. The rearrangement uses TRBV7-8 and TRBJ1-6; D is possibly TRBD1 (6 bases). CDR3 in amino acids: CASSLQGGGYRDSPLHF. In DNA form, the CDR3 reads TGTGCCAGCAGCTTACAAGGGGGGGGATATAGGGATTCACCCCTCCACTTT.